This is a list of T cell receptor beta chains from one sample in a study of CD4 T cells in relation to SARS-CoV-2 and coronaviruses. TCRdb's table, derived via immunoSEQ multiplex PCR, lists solely in-frame clones and lacks some. Of about 36,000 clones detected, approximately 80% appear once; the ten largest clones hold 6.6%. Their cognate antigens are unknown. Specimen: naive CD4+ T cells from PBMCs, cultured in vitro. The receptor set was obtained from an adult with COVID-19. Each CDR3 is given with its conserved first and last residue. D genes are given only for firm matches. Clone size appears in some rows only: once, few, many, or a class for an expanded clone.

TRBV2	.	TRBD1	TRBJ1-4	TGTGCCAGCAGTGAAGACAGGGGTAATGAAAAACTGTTTTTT	CASSEDRGNEKLFF
TRBV7-9	.	.	TRBJ2-1	TGTGCCAGCAGCCTCACTAGCTCCTACAATGAGCAGTTCTTC	CASSLTSSYNEQFF
TRBV4-2	few	.	TRBJ1-2	TGTGCCAGCAGCCCGGGACTAGGCTATGGCTACACCTTC	CASSPGLGYGYTF
TRBV6-5	.	.	TRBJ1-2	TGTGCCAGCACTACGGGGGGGGGATATGGCTACACCTTC	CASTTGGGYGYTF
TRBV11-3	.	TRBD2	TRBJ2-3	TGTGCCAGCAGCGGGACTAGCGGGAGGGATACGCAGTATTTT	CASSGTSGRDTQYF
TRBV19	.	TRBD1	TRBJ2-7	TGTGCCAGTAGTATTTTACCAGGGGGCACCTACGAGCAGTACTTC	CASSILPGGTYEQYF
TRBV6-6	.	TRBD1	TRBJ2-1	TGTGCCAGCAGTACCCGGACAGGGGCTCCAAATGAGCAGTTCTTC	CASSTRTGAPNEQFF
TRBV19	.	TRBD1	TRBJ1-5	TGTGCCAGTAGGGGCTCCCCCGGGACAGGGGACAATCAGCCCCAGCATTTT	CASRGSPGTGDNQPQHF
TRBV7-2	.	TRBD2	TRBJ2-7	TGTGCCAGCACCCGACTAGCGGGAGGAGGCTACGAGCAGTACTTC	CASTRLAGGGYEQYF
TRBV9	.	.	TRBJ2-7	TGTGCCAGCAGCGTAGCGGAGGGCCCGACCTACGAGCAGTACTTC	CASSVAEGPTYEQYF
TRBV2	.	.	TRBJ2-1	TGTGCCAGCAGTGAATCTAGAGACAATGAGCAGTTCTTC	CASSESRDNEQFF
TRBV4-1	.	.	TRBJ1-4	TGCGCCAGCAGCCAAGGAGTATGGACAGTTAATGAAAAACTGTTTTTT	CASSQGVWTVNEKLFF
TRBV4-1	.	.	TRBJ2-7	TGCGCCAGCAGCCAGGCACCGGACCCGGGGTTTAGCGAGCAGTACTTC	CASSQAPDPGFSEQYF
TRBV7-2	.	.	TRBJ2-1	TGTGCCAGCAGCTTACCGGGACCCCCGCGTCCGTTCTTC	CASSLPGPPRPFF
TRBV2	.	.	TRBJ2-3	TGTGCCAGCAGCATCACAGGGCGTGATACGCAGTATTTT	CASSITGRDTQYF
TRBV5-4	.	.	TRBJ1-2	TGTGCCACCACCCCGGGGTTTCAGCGTGGCTACACCTTC	CATTPGFQRGYTF
TRBV6-6	.	TRBD1	TRBJ1-2	TGTGCCAGCAGTCAAATACAGGGGGTCGACGCTAACTATGGCTACACCTTC	CASSQIQGVDANYGYTF
TRBV7-9	.	.	TRBJ1-6	TGTGCCAGCAGCTTAGGAGGTGGCAGCACCGCTCCCCCCCTCCACTTT	CASSLGGGSTAPPLHF
TRBV28	.	TRBD2	TRBJ2-5	TGTGCCAGCAGTTTTGTGGGACTAGCGGGAGGGCAAGAGACCCAGTACTTC	CASSFVGLAGGQETQYF
TRBV5-5	.	.	TRBJ1-3	TGTGCCAGCAGCTCCAGGGGACACACCTCTCGGGGAAACACCATATATTTT	CASSSRGHTSRGNTIYF
TRBV6-6	.	.	TRBJ2-2	TGTGCCAGCGGAGCTGCGAACACCGGGGAGCTGTTTTTT	CASGAANTGELFF
TRBV28	.	TRBD1	TRBJ2-3	TGTGCCAGCATTCCGGGACAGGGAGTTAGAGAGGGCACAGATACGCAGTATTTT	CASIPGQGVREGTDTQYF
TRBV11-2	.	.	TRBJ2-7	TGTGCCAGCAGCCAGGGGTTTGTAGAGTACTTC	CASSQGFVEYF
TRBV11-2	.	.	TRBJ2-1	TGTGCCAGCAGCTTCGCAGGGGACGTCGAGCAGTTCTTC	CASSFAGDVEQFF
TRBV13	few	TRBD1	TRBJ1-4	TGTGCCAGCAGCGCCGGGACAGGTAGTGAAAAACTGTTTTTT	CASSAGTGSEKLFF
TRBV4-1	.	.	TRBJ2-1	TGCGCCAGCAGCCAAGTAGAGAGTGAGCAGTTCTTC	CASSQVESEQFF
TRBV23-1	.	.	TRBJ1-2	TGCGCCAGCCCGCAGACAGTTGATTTGATAGTCTATGGCTACACCTTC	CASPQTVDLIVYGYTF
TRBV15	.	.	TRBJ2-2	TGTGCCACCAGCAGAGCCGGGCTTGAATTAAACACCGGGGAGCTGTTTTTT	CATSRAGLELNTGELFF
TRBV2	.	.	TRBJ1-1	TGTGCCAGCAGCTTCGGGGGGGTGGGGACTGAAGCTTTCTTT	CASSFGGVGTEAFF
TRBV12-3/TRBV12-4	once	.	TRBJ1-2	TGTGCCAGCAGTCCGGGACGGGACTATGGCTACACCTTC	CASSPGRDYGYTF
TRBV30	.	.	TRBJ2-7	TGTGCCTGGAGTGTTTCACCGGCCTACGAGCAGTACTTC	CAWSVSPAYEQYF
TRBV19	.	.	TRBJ2-5	TGTGCCAGTAGTATCTTCGAGCGACAGCAAGAGACCCAGTACTTC	CASSIFERQQETQYF
TRBV3-1/TRBV3-2	once	.	TRBJ1-2	TGTGCCAGCAGCCAAGGGACTAACTATGGCTACACCTTC	CASSQGTNYGYTF
TRBV25-1	.	.	TRBJ2-5	TGTGCCAGCAGTGAATATCTCGGGGGGCGAGAGACCCAGTACTTC	CASSEYLGGRETQYF
TRBV11-2	.	.	TRBJ2-2	TGTGCCAGCAGCTTAGATCCGGGGGCCTCCACCGGGGAGCTGTTTTTT	CASSLDPGASTGELFF
TRBV7-9	.	TRBD2	TRBJ2-7	TGTGCCAGCACCAAACCCGCCGGGACTACGTACTTC	CASTKPAGTTYF
TRBV2	.	.	TRBJ1-1	TGTGCCAGCAGTGTAGGCAGGGTTAGGACTGAAGCTTTCTTT	CASSVGRVRTEAFF
TRBV5-1	.	TRBD2	TRBJ2-2	TGCGCCAGCAGCTTGACGGGACTAGGGATCGGGGAGCTGTTTTTT	CASSLTGLGIGELFF
TRBV18	once	.	TRBJ2-7	TGTGCCAGCTCATCGACAGCTCCCTACGAGCAGTACTTC	CASSSTAPYEQYF
TRBV10-3	.	TRBD2	TRBJ2-7	TGTGCCATCAGTGCTAGCGGGAGTTCCTACGAGCAGTACTTC	CAISASGSSYEQYF
TRBV28	.	TRBD2	TRBJ2-7	TGTGCCAGCAGTGGACTAGTGGAACACTACGAGCAGTACTTC	CASSGLVEHYEQYF
TRBV27	few	.	TRBJ2-1	TGTGCCAGCAGTTTGTTTGACACCCTGCCCTACAATGAGCAGTTCTTC	CASSLFDTLPYNEQFF